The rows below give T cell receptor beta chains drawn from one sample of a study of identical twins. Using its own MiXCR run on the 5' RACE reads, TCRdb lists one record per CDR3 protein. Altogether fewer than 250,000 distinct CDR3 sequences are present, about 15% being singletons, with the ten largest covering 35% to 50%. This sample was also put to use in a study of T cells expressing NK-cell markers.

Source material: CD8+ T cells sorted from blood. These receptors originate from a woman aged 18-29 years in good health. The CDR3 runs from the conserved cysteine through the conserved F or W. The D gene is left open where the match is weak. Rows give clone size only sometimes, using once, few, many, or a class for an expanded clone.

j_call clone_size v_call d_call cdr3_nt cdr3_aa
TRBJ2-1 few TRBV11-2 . TGTGCCAGCAGGCGAGCCCCCCATGAGCAGTTCTTC CASRRAPHEQFF
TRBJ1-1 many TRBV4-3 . TGCGCCAGCAGCCAAGATCCCGGGGCGAGGACTGAAGCTTTCTTT CASSQDPGARTEAFF
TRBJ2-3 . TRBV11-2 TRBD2 TGTGCCAGCAGCTTACAGACTAGCGGGGGGGCCCCCACAGATACGCAGTATTTT CASSLQTSGGAPTDTQYF
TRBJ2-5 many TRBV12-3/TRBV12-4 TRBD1 TGTGCCAGCAGTACCCGGGGACAGGGAAGGAGAGAGACCCAGTACTTC CASSTRGQGRRETQYF
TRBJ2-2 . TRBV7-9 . TGTGCCAGCAACCCGGTACCCGGGGAGCTGTTTTTT CASNPVPGELFF
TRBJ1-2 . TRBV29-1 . TGCAGCGTTGAACCCCAGGGCAGGTTTAACTATGGCTACACCTTC CSVEPQGRFNYGYTF
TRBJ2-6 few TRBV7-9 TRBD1 TGTGCCAGCAGTCCAATTACAGGGGCTGGGGCCAACGTCCTGACTTTC CASSPITGAGANVLTF
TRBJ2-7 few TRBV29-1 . TGCAGCGTTGAAGAGAGGGCTGGGGGCTACGAGCAGTACTTC CSVEERAGGYEQYF
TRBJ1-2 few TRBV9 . TGTGCCAGCAGCCCCCCGGACTACTATGGCTACACCTTC CASSPPDYYGYTF
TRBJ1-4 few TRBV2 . TGTGCCAGCAGTGAATGGTTGAAAGAAAAACTGTTTTTT CASSEWLKEKLFF
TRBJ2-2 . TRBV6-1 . TGTGCCAGCAGTCTTCAGGCGAACACCGGGGAGCTGTTTTTT CASSLQANTGELFF
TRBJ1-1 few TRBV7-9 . TGTGCCAGTGTGAGGGGTAACACTGAAGCTTTCTTT CASVRGNTEAFF
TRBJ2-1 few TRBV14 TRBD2 TGTGCCAGCAGCCAAACCAGCGGGAGGGCACCAAATGAGCAGTTCTTC CASSQTSGRAPNEQFF
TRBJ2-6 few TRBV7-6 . TGTGCCAGCAGCTTAGAAGGGGTAGGCGTCGCCTTGTCTGGGGCCAACGTCCTGACTTTC CASSLEGVGVALSGANVLTF
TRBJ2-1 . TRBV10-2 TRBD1 TGCGCCAGCAGCCCCCCGGCGGGACAGGGCTATGAGCAGTTCTTC CASSPPAGQGYEQFF
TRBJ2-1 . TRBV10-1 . TGCGCCAGCAGTGAACAGGGACTCGCCTACACTGAGCAGTTCTTC CASSEQGLAYTEQFF
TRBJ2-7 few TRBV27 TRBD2 TGTGCCAGCAGTCAAATAGCGGGAGTGGGATTATCTTACGAGCAGTACTTC CASSQIAGVGLSYEQYF
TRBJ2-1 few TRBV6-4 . TGTGCCAGCAGTGGGGGGGACAGTTCCATCAGTCAGCAGTTCTTC CASSGGDSSISQQFF
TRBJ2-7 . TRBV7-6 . TGTGCCAGCAGCTTTCCGTTGGACACGGGTACCGAGCAGTACTTC CASSFPLDTGTEQYF
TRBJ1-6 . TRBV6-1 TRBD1 TGTGCCAGCAGCGACAGGGTGACTTCTAATTCACCCCTCCACTTT CASSDRVTSNSPLHF
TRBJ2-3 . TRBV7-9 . TGTGCCAGCAGTTTCCAGGTAACCACAAATACGCAGTATTTT CASSFQVTTNTQYF
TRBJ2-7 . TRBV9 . TGTGCCAGCAGCGTAGGAGGGACACACTCCTACGAGCAGTACTTC CASSVGGTHSYEQYF
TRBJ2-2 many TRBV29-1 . TGCAGCGTTACTGGCAACACCGGGGAGCTGTTTTTT CSVTGNTGELFF
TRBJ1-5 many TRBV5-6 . TGTGCCAGCAGCTTGGGGGATCAGCCCCAGCATTTT CASSLGDQPQHF
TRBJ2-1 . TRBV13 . TGTGCCAGCAGTCCGGGGCGGGAAGAGCAGTTCTTC CASSPGREEQFF
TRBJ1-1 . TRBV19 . TGTGCCAGTAGTATAGGGGAAGAAGCTTTCTTT CASSIGEEAFF
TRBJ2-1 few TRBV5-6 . TGTGCCAGCAGCTTAGGGGTAGCAGAGCAGTTCTTC CASSLGVAEQFF
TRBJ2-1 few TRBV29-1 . TGCAGCGTAAGGACGATGGAGCAGTTCTTC CSVRTMEQFF
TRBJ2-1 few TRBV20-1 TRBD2 TGCAGTGCTAGAGCCCTAGCGGGGGGCAGATTCTCCTACAATGAGCAGTTCTTC CSARALAGGRFSYNEQFF